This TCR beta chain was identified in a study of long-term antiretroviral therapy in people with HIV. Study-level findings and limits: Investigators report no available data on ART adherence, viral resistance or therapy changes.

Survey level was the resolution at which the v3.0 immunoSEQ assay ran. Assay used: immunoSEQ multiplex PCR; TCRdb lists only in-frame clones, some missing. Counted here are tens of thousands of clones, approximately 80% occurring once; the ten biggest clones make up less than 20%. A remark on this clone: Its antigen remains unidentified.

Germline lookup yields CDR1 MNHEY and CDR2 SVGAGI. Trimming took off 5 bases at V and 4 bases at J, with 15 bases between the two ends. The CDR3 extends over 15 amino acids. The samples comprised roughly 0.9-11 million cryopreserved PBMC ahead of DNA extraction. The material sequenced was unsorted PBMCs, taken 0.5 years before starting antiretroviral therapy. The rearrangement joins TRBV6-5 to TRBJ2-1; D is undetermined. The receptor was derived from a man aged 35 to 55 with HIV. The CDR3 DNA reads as TGTGCCAGCAGTCCCCTAGAAGATTTGTACAATGAGCAGTTCTTC. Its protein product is CASSPLEDLYNEQFF.